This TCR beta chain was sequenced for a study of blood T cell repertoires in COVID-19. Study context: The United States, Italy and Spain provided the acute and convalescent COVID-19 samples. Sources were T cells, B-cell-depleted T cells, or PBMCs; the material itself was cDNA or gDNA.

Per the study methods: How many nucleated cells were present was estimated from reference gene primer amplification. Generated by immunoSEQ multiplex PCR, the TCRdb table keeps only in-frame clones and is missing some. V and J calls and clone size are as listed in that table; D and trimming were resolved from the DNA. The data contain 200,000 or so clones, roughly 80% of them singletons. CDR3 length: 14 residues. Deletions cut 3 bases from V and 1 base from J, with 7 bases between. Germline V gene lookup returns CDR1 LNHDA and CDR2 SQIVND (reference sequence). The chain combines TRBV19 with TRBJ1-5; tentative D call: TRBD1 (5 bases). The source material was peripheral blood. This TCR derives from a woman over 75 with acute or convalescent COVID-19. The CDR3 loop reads CASSIGGSNQPQHF. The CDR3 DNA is TGTGCCAGTAGTATTGGGGGGAGCAATCAGCCCCAGCATTTT.